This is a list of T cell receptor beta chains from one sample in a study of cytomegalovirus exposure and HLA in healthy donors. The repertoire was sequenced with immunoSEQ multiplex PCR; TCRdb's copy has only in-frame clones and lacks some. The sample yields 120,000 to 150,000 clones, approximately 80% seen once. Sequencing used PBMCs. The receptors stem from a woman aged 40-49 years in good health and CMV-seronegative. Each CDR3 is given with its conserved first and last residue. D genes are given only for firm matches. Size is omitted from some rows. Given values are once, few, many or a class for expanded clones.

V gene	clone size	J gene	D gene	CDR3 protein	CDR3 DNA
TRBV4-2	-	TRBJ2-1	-	CASSQGGTSYNEQFF	TGTGCCAGCAGCCAAGGAGGGACATCCTACAATGAGCAGTTCTTC
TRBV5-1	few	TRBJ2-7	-	CASSPAQGLSYEQYF	TGCGCCAGCAGCCCAGCTCAGGGGCTATCCTACGAGCAGTACTTC
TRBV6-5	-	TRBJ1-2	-	CASRRDHYGYTF	TGTGCCAGCAGGAGAGATCACTATGGCTACACCTTC
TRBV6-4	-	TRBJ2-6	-	CASSDAAGANVLTF	TGTGCCAGCAGTGACGCGGCAGGGGCCAACGTCCTGACTTTC
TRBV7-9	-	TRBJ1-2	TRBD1	CSSSQMTGDSGYTF	TGTTCCAGCAGCCAGATGACAGGGGATAGTGGCTACACCTTC
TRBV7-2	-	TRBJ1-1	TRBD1	CASSLQGQRGTEAFF	TGTGCCAGCAGCTTACAGGGACAGCGAGGCACTGAAGCTTTCTTT
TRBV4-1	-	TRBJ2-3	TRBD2	CASSQLTSGRTDTQYF	TGCGCCAGCAGCCAACTGACTAGCGGGAGAACAGATACGCAGTATTTT
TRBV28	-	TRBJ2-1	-	CASSPSYRVNEQFF	TGTGCCAGCAGCCCATCATACAGGGTCAATGAGCAGTTCTTC
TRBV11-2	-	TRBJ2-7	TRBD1	CASTTGGRGEQYF	TGTGCCAGCACCACAGGGGGACGGGGCGAGCAGTACTTC
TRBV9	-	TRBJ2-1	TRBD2	CASSPSGRTFNEQFF	TGTGCCAGCAGCCCTAGCGGGAGGACCTTTAATGAGCAGTTCTTC
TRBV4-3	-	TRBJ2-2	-	CASSLGTSAGELFF	TGCGCCAGCAGCCTCGGGACTTCTGCGGGGGAGCTGTTTTTT
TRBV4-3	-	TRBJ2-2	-	CASSQRMTGTGELFF	TGCGCCAGCAGCCAGAGAATGACAGGTACCGGGGAGCTGTTTTTT
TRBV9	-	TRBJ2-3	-	CASSVEQLGTDTQYF	TGTGCCAGCAGCGTAGAACAGTTGGGCACAGATACGCAGTATTTT
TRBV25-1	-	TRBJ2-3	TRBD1	CASSEYSPGTGDDTQYF	TGTGCCAGCAGTGAATATTCGCCCGGGACAGGGGACGATACGCAGTATTTT
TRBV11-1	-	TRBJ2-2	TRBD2	CASSLGLAHTGELFF	TGTGCCAGCAGCTTAGGACTAGCCCACACCGGGGAGCTGTTTTTT
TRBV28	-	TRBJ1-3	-	CASSSGFRRDTIYF	TGTGCCAGCAGTTCGGGGTTCCGGAGAGACACCATATATTTT
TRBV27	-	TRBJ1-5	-	CASRPGTTQREPQHF	TGTGCCAGCAGACCCGGGACAACACAACGGGAGCCCCAGCATTTT
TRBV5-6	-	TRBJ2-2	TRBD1	CASSSVQGIFNVGELFF	TGTGCCAGCAGCTCGGTACAGGGGATATTTAATGTCGGGGAGCTGTTTTTT
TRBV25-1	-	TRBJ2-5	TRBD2	CASSRLAGLETQYF	TGTGCCAGCAGTAGGCTAGCGGGTTTAGAGACCCAGTACTTC
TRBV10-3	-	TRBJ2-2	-	CAIAGATGNTGELFF	TGTGCCATCGCCGGCGCCACAGGAAACACCGGGGAGCTGTTTTTT
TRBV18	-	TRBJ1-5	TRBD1	CASSRDRDYQPQHF	TGTGCCAGCTCACGGGACAGGGATTATCAGCCCCAGCATTTT
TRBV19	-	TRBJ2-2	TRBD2	CASSWGGNTGELFF	TGTGCCAGTAGCTGGGGGGGGAACACCGGGGAGCTGTTTTTT
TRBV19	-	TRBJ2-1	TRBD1	CASSITGGSYNEQFF	TGTGCCAGTAGTATAACAGGGGGCTCGTACAATGAGCAGTTCTTC
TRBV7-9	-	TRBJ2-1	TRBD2	CASTKREARGRAIEQFF	TGTGCCAGCACCAAAAGGGAAGCTCGCGGGAGGGCTATAGAGCAGTTCTTC
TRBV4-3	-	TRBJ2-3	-	CASSQDTGTTITDTQYF	TGCGCCAGCAGCCAAGATACAGGGACTACGATCACAGATACGCAGTATTTT
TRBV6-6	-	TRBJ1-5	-	CASSYRENGQPQHF	TGTGCCAGCAGTTACCGGGAGAACGGTCAGCCCCAGCATTTT